The 21 T cell receptor beta chains in this list originate from one sample, sequenced in a study of blood T cell repertoires in COVID-19. Some clones are missing from TCRdb's copy, which holds only in-frame ones; the method was immunoSEQ multiplex PCR. The sample lists hundreds of thousands of clones, about 91% occurring once. The specimen sequenced was peripheral blood. These receptor sequences come from a woman in her 30s with COVID-19, enrolled during active disease.

V usage is TRBV7-9 and J usage is TRBJ1-1; 8 bases are shared with TRBD1. With V trimmed by 4 bases and J by 10 bases, 14 bases remained unmatched. The CDR3 is 15 residues long. Looked up from germline, CDR1 is SEHNR and CDR2 is FQNEAQ (reference sequence). The CDR3 protein is CASSSQGQEFRIAFF. Here the CDR3 DNA reads TGTGCCAGCAGCTCCCAGGGACAGGAGTTTCGTATAGCTTTCTTT. Supplemented by reference TRBV7-9 and TRBJ1-1, the full variable domain reads DTGVSQNPRHKITKRGQNVTFRCDPISEHNRLYWYRQTLGQGPEFLTYFQNEAQLEKSRLLSDRFSAERPKGSFSTLEIQRTEQGDSAMYLCASSSQGQEFRIAFFGQGTRLTVV.

The chain combines TRBV6-5 with TRBJ2-2; 9 positions match TRBD1. CDR3 length: 15 amino acids. The J segment lost 1 base and the V segment lost 6 bases, leaving 3 bases of the junction unmatched. In germline, CDR1 is MNHEY, CDR2 SVGAGI. The chain's CDR3 is CASRTGGQNTGELFF. The CDR3 nucleotides read TGTGCCAGCAGGACAGGGGGACAGAACACCGGGGAGCTGTTTTTT.

This chain connects TRBV6-4 to TRBJ2-1, with TRBD2 matching 7 bases. CDR1 is MRHNA, CDR2 SNTAGT, per germline. The CDR3 runs to 15 residues. V lost 3 bases to trimming and J lost 3 bases; unmatched junction nucleotides: 5. This CDR3 is CASSEGAGFYNEQFF. CDR3 sequence (DNA): TGTGCCAGCAGTGAGGGAGCGGGGTTCTACAATGAGCAGTTCTTC.

This clone was seen once. The chain has TRBV7-2 and TRBJ1-4, with D possibly being TRBD1 (6 bases). Germline V gene sequence: CDR1 SGHTA, CDR2 FQGNSA. The CDR3 has 18 amino acids. V lost 3 bases, J lost 7 bases, and 24 bases lay in between. The CDR3 region has the DNA TGTGCCAGCAGCTTTAGGACGCCGCTAAGGGGGTGGGGTGAAAAACTGTTTTTT. This sequence encodes CASSFRTPLRGWGEKLFF.

The chain has TRBV7-2 and TRBJ2-3; D may be TRBD1 (6 bases). Deletions cut 1 base from V and 6 bases from J, with 17 bases between. Germline values: CDR1 SGHTA, CDR2 FQGNSA. This CDR3 contains 16 residues. The CDR3 region is CASSLDYLGAGDTQYF. The CDR3 bases are TGTGCCAGCAGCTTAGATTATCTGGGGGCAGGGGATACGCAGTATTTT.

The V call is TRBV6-2 or TRBV6-3, the J call TRBJ2-1, with 8 nucleotides matching TRBD1. The germline V gene has CDR1 MNHEY and CDR2 SVGEGT. Germline trimming cut 5 bases from V and 8 bases from J; bases unmatched to any gene: 8. The CDR3 is 14 residues long. DNA of the CDR3: TGTGCCAGCAGTACCAGGACAGGGCGGCATGAGCAGTTCTTC. This gives the protein CASSTRTGRHEQFF.

The chain carries TRBV5-1 and TRBJ1-3, with 8 bases fitting TRBD1. CDR1 is SGHRS and CDR2 is YFSETQ in the germline V gene. The CDR3 has 23 residues. Trimming took 3 bases from V and 0 from J; bases not matched to a gene: 26. CDR3 protein: CASSSLPPLTGTGNSLSGNTIYF. The CDR3 DNA follows: TGCGCCAGCAGCTCATTACCCCCGCTTACCGGGACAGGAAACTCCCTCTCTGGAAACACCATATATTTT.

The chain recombines TRBV7-2 with TRBJ2-2, with 8 nucleotides matching TRBD1. Germline V gene data show CDR1 as SGHTA and CDR2 as FQGNSA. The CDR3 totals 15 residues. The V and J ends lost 3 bases and 6 bases, in that order; junction bases with no gene match: 6. The CDR3 loop is CASSFQGADAGELFF. DNA of the CDR3: TGTGCCAGCAGCTTCCAGGGGGCTGATGCCGGGGAGCTGTTTTTT.

The chain recombines TRBV28 with TRBJ2-7; 8 nucleotides line up with TRBD1. The CDR3 runs to 14 residues. Trimming at V came to 1 base and at J to 2 bases, leaving 1 base not matched to a gene. The germline gives CDR1 MDHEN, CDR2 SYDVKM. The CDR3 loop is CASSLSRGPYEQYF. The CDR3 coding sequence is TGTGCCAGCAGTTTATCCAGGGGGCCCTACGAGCAGTACTTC.

The rearrangement uses TRBV3-1 (or the pseudogene TRBV3-2) and TRBJ2-1, with TRBD2 matching over 12 bases. The V and J ends lost 4 bases and 0 bases, in that order; junction bases with no gene match: 16. From germline, CDR1 is LGHDT and CDR2 YNNKEL (reference sequence). CDR3 length equals 21 residues. The CDR3, as DNA: TGTGCCAGCAGCCGCGGCCTGGAGGGACTAGCGGGTCAAAGCTCCTACAATGAGCAGTTCTTC. It encodes CASSRGLEGLAGQSSYNEQFF.

This clone was observed a few times. The V call is TRBV6-2 or TRBV6-3, the J call TRBJ2-7; D gene uncertain. The CDR3 consists of 14 residues. Germline V gives CDR1 MNHEY, CDR2 SVGEGT. V was shortened by 4 bases and J by 3 bases, with 13 bases between the two germline ends. CDR3 protein: CASSSLSRNYEQYV. In nucleotides, the CDR3 is TGTGCCAGCAGTTCATTGTCGCGCAACTACGAGCAGTACGTC.

The chain recombines TRBV13 with TRBJ1-4; TRBD1 is a possible D gene (6 bases). Trimming took off 3 bases at V and 11 bases at J, with 10 bases between the two ends. CDR1 PRHDT and CDR2 FYEKMQ come from the germline V gene (reference sequence). There are 12 residues in the CDR3. The CDR3, as DNA: TGTGCCAGCAGCTTTTACAGGGATAAACTGTTTTTT. This translates into CASSFYRDKLFF.

The chain recombines TRBV7-2 with TRBJ1-2, with D perhaps matching TRBD1 (5 bases). The CDR3 sequence is 14 residues long. The germline gives CDR1 SGHTA, CDR2 FQGNSA. Between the trimmed V and J ends, which lost 5 bases and 3 bases, there was a span of 13 bases. Here the CDR3 reads CASSNARQYYGYTF. In DNA, the CDR3 is TGTGCCAGCAGCAACGCCAGACAGTACTATGGCTACACCTTC.

The chain is built from TRBV3-1 (or the pseudogene TRBV3-2) and TRBJ2-5, with 10 nucleotides matching TRBD2. Germline CDR1 is LGHDT and CDR2 is YNNKEL (reference sequence). The CDR3 runs 16 residues. V dropped 1 base and J dropped 5; count of bases not matched to a gene: 7. CDR3 sequence: CASSQVYSGRMETQYF. In DNA form, the CDR3 reads TGTGCCAGCAGCCAAGTTTATAGCGGGAGGATGGAGACCCAGTACTTC.

The chain carries TRBV6-5 and TRBJ2-6, with D possibly being TRBD2 (5 bases). The CDR3 has 16 amino acids. V shed 2 bases and J shed 8 bases, with 16 bases lying between them. Germline V CDR1 and CDR2: MNHEY, SVGAGI. CDR3 nucleotides: TGTGCCAGCAGTTACAAGGGCGTCGAGGGATCCAACGTCCTGACTTTC. Translated: CASSYKGVEGSNVLTF.

A remark on this clone: An end of the junction does not agree with germline; a read error may underlie this. V and J are TRBV7-7 and TRBJ1-2; 7 bases align to TRBD1. Germline CDR1 reads SSHAT; CDR2 reads FNYEAQ (reference sequence). The CDR3 spans 15 residues. The CDR3 DNA reads TGTGCTAGCAGCTTAAACCCGGGACAGCGATATGGCTACACCTTC. It yields the protein CASSLNPGQRYGYTF.

This clone was counted a single time. The chain combines TRBV4-3 with TRBJ2-6; D perhaps matches TRBD2 (6 bases). V lost 0 bases and J lost 1, with 7 bases in between. This CDR3 spans 16 amino acids. The V gene's germline CDR1 is LGHNA and CDR2 YSLEER. CDR3 region: CASSQEGLSGANVLTF. The CDR3 DNA reads as TGCGCCAGCAGCCAAGAGGGACTGTCTGGGGCCAACGTCCTGACTTTC.

V and J are TRBV3-1 (or the pseudogene TRBV3-2) and TRBJ1-2; 7 nucleotides match TRBD1. The CDR3 totals 14 residues. V was pared by 2 bases and J by 4 bases, with 4 bases of the junction left unmatched. Germline loops: CDR1 LGHDT, CDR2 YNNKEL (reference sequence). In DNA, the CDR3 is TGTGCCAGCAGCCAACAGGACAGGCCCTATGGCTACACCTTC. Translated: CASSQQDRPYGYTF.

The rearrangement links TRBV7-2 to TRBJ1-4; D might be TRBD1 (6 bases). Germline V gives CDR1 SGHTA, CDR2 FQGNSA. V was trimmed by 2 bases and J by 7 bases, leaving 23 bases between them. This CDR3 has 18 amino acids. CDR3 sequence: CASSLWWDTSREGEKLFF. The CDR3 DNA follows: TGTGCCAGCAGCTTATGGTGGGACACCTCCCGTGAGGGTGAAAAACTGTTTTTT.

This clone was seen once. The chain employs TRBV4-3 and TRBJ2-2, with 7 bases fitting TRBD1. This CDR3 is 17 amino acids long. Germline values: CDR1 LGHNA, CDR2 YSLEER. Unmatched junction bases numbered 5, after V lost 0 bases and J lost 1 base. CDR3 bases: TGCGCCAGCAGCCAAGAATTCGGGACAGAGAACACCGGGGAGCTGTTTTTT. This gives the protein CASSQEFGTENTGELFF.

The V and J genes are TRBV5-1 and TRBJ2-1; the match to TRBD1 covers 9 bases. CDR1 is SGHRS, CDR2 YFSETQ, per germline. The CDR3 spans 18 residues. Germline trimming cut 0 bases from V and 4 bases from J; bases unmatched to any gene: 11. This CDR3 is CASSLAGTGRGDYNEQFF. CDR3 in DNA: TGCGCCAGCAGCTTGGCCGGGACAGGGAGGGGGGATTACAATGAGCAGTTCTTC.